The rows below give T cell receptor beta chains drawn from one sample of a study of cytomegalovirus exposure and HLA in healthy donors. Method: immunoSEQ multiplex PCR; TCRdb's copy keeps in-frame clones and lacks some. The sample has 150,000 to 180,000 clones, approximately 69% seen once. The sample was PBMCs. The source of these receptors is a man aged 25-45 years in good health and CMV-seronegative. Both conserved end residues are part of each CDR3. A D gene is named only where the DNA matches it firmly. Some rows mark clone size as missing; the rest say once, few, many or name a class of expanded clone.

>.|TRBV7-6|TRBJ2-3|.
TGTGCCAGCAGCCTCTCGTTTAGCACAGATACGCAGTATTTT
CASSLSFSTDTQYF
>.|TRBV7-2|TRBJ1-4|TRBD1
TGTGCCAGCAGCCCTGGGACAGCTATACATGAAAAACTGTTTTTT
CASSPGTAIHEKLFF
>.|TRBV6-5|TRBJ2-1|TRBD2
TGTGCCAGCAGTCAGTCCGGGACTAGTAAGTTCTTC
CASSQSGTSKFF
>once|TRBV7-6|TRBJ2-3|.
TGTGCCAGCAGCTCCCTAGTTCCCGGGACGGGGGACCGATCGAGCACAGATACGCAGTATTTT
CASSSLVPGTGDRSSTDTQYF
>.|TRBV5-1|TRBJ2-2|.
TGCGCCAGCAGCTTGACCGCAGGCATCACCGGGGAGCTGTTTTTT
CASSLTAGITGELFF
>.|TRBV7-8|TRBJ2-7|TRBD1
TGTGCCAGCAGCGTGACAGGGGCCAGCCTCGAGCAGTACTTC
CASSVTGASLEQYF
>.|TRBV28|TRBJ1-1|TRBD1
TGTGCCAGCAGTCCCAGGACAGGAACTGAAGCTTTCTTT
CASSPRTGTEAFF
>.|TRBV7-6|TRBJ1-5|.
TGTGCCAGCAGCTTAGGAGGCCCTCAGCCCCAGCATTTT
CASSLGGPQPQHF
>.|TRBV28|TRBJ2-3|.
TGTGCCAGCAGTTTGCGGTCTAGCACAGATACGCAGTATTTT
CASSLRSSTDTQYF
>.|TRBV5-6|TRBJ2-5|TRBD2
TGTGCCAGCAGCGCGGGGGGGACCAGTGTGGAGACCCAGTACTTC
CASSAGGTSVETQYF
>few|TRBV20-1|TRBJ2-7|TRBD2
TGCAGTGCTAGTATAGCGGGGGGGCGCGTCTTC
CSASIAGGRVF
>.|TRBV19|TRBJ2-5|.
TGTGCCAGTAGTATAGTAGGCGGAGAAGAGACCCAGTACTTC
CASSIVGGEETQYF
>.|TRBV14|TRBJ2-1|.
TGTGCCAGCAGCCAATGGCGAGACAGGAGTGAGCAGTTCTTC
CASSQWRDRSEQFF
>.|TRBV7-9|TRBJ1-2|.
TGTGCCAGCAGCTTAAATACGGAGATGAGGGGCTACACCTTC
CASSLNTEMRGYTF
>.|TRBV9|TRBJ1-4|.
TGTGCCAGCACAGGGACAACTAATGAAAAACTGTTTTTT
CASTGTTNEKLFF